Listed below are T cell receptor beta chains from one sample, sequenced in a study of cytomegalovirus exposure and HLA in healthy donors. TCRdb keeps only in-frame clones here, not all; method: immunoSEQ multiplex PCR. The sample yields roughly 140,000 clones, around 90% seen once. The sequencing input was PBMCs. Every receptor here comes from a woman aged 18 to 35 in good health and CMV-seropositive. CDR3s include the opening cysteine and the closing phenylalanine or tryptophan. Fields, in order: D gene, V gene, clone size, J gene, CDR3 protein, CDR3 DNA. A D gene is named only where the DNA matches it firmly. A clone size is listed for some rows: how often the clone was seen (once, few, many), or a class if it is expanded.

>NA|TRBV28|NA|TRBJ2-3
CASSLEVTRLSTDTQYF
TGTGCCAGCAGTTTGGAGGTTACTAGACTGAGCACAGATACGCAGTATTTT
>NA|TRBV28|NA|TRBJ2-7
CAISTLDYFEQYF
TGTGCCATCTCCACCTTGGACTATTTTGAGCAGTACTTC
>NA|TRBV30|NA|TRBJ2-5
CAWSWRAETQYF
TGTGCCTGGAGTTGGCGGGCGGAGACCCAGTACTTC
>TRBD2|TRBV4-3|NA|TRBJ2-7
CASSPGLAGYEQYF
TGCGCCAGCAGCCCCGGACTAGCTGGGTACGAGCAGTACTTC
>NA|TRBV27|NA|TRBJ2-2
CASSYRPSTGELFF
TGTGCCAGCAGTTACAGGCCGTCCACCGGGGAGCTGTTTTTT
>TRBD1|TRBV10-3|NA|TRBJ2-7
CAISRDREYEQYF
TGTGCCATCAGTCGGGACAGGGAATACGAGCAGTACTTC
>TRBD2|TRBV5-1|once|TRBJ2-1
CASSPDPSGGYNEQFF
TGCGCCAGCAGCCCCGACCCTAGCGGAGGCTACAATGAGCAGTTCTTC
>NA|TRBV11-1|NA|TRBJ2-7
CASSFGPPPNYEQYF
TGTGCCAGCAGCTTTGGGCCCCCTCCCAACTACGAGCAGTACTTC
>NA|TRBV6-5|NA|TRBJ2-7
CASSYSRVGYEQYF
TGTGCCAGCAGTTACTCCAGGGTCGGGTACGAGCAGTACTTC
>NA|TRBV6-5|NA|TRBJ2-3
CASSYEGADTQYF
TGTGCCAGCAGTTACGAGGGCGCGGATACGCAGTATTTT
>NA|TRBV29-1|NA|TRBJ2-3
CSVALLLSTDTQYF
TGCAGCGTTGCTCTTTTACTAAGCACAGATACGCAGTATTTT